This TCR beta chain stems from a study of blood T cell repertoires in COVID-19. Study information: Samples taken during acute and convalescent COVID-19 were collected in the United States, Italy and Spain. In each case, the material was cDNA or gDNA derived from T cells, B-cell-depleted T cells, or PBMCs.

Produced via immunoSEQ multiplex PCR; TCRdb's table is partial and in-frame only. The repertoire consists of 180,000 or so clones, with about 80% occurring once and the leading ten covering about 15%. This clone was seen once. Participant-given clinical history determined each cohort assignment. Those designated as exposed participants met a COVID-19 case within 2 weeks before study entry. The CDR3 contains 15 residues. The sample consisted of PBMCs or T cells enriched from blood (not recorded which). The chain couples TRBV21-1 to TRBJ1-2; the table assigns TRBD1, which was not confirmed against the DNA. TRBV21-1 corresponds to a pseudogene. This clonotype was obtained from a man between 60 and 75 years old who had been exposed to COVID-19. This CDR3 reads CASSKGQGKNYGYTF. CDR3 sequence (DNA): TGTGCCAGCAGCAAAGGACAGGGGAAGAACTATGGCTACACCTTC.